The sequence of this T cell receptor (beta chain) was determined in a study of early T cells in non-severe SARS-CoV-2 infection. The ends lost 7 bases at V and 0 bases at J; junction bases unmatched: 14. CDR1 is SNHLY, CDR2 FYNNEI, per germline. The CDR3 runs to 18 residues. The TCR library protocol was used to attach unique molecular identifiers. These identifiers were attached to individual cDNA molecules. TCRdb independently ran MiXCR on the 5' RACE reads; one entry per CDR3 protein. The data contain 35,000 to 50,000 distinct CDR3 sequences, around 23% of them singletons. Worth noting for this clonotype: Its matching antigen is unknown.

Study-wide findings and caveats: Comparison of clonotypes with VDJdb favored anti-spike CD8 responses while missing private and CD4 specificities.

The sequence was collected from an adult who was a healthcare worker with PCR-confirmed SARS-CoV-2 infection or an uninfected control (not recorded which). The sample in question was whole blood, obtained at baseline. The chain couples TRBV2 to TRBJ2-1; 8 nucleotides line up with TRBD2. CDR3 sequence: CASKPLAGPLSSYNEQFF. CDR3 nucleotides: TGTGCCAGCAAGCCCCTAGCGGGCCCCCTGAGCTCCTACAATGAGCAGTTCTTC.